The 21 T cell receptor beta chains given below trace back to one sample, sequenced in a study of blood T cell repertoires in COVID-19. Sequencing was performed with immunoSEQ multiplex PCR; in TCRdb, only in-frame clones are kept and a portion is missing. The profile shows roughly 200,000 clones, around 80% of them singletons. The specimen was peripheral blood. The receptors stem from a woman older than 75 with COVID-19, enrolled during active disease.

CDR3 amino acids: CASSPRQGLSSGNTIYF. DNA of the CDR3: TGTGCCAGCAGCCCCCGACAGGGGCTCAGCTCTGGAAACACCATATATTTT. This chain uses TRBV7-9 with TRBJ1-3; 8 nucleotides match TRBD1. CDR1 and CDR2 from the germline V gene are SEHNR and FQNEAQ (reference sequence). The junction had 9 bases not matched to a gene; V was cut back by 5 bases and J by 0 bases. CDR3 length equals 17 residues.

The chain uses TRBV18 and TRBJ2-1, with 10 nucleotides matching TRBD2. The CDR3 has 18 residues. V was pared by 2 bases and J by 0 bases, with 7 bases of the junction left unmatched. CDR1 and CDR2 (germline): KGHSH, LQKENI. The CDR3 nucleotides are TGTGCCAGCTCACCAGGGGGTAGCGGGAGGAACTCCTACAATGAGCAGTTCTTC. This sequence encodes CASSPGGSGRNSYNEQFF.

This clone was seen only once. CDR3 sequence reads: CASSLTSRFTGELFF. CDR3 bases: TGTGCCAGCAGCTTAACCTCCAGGTTCACCGGGGAGCTGTTTTTT. V and J are TRBV11-3 and TRBJ2-2; no clear D gene. CDR1 and CDR2 (germline): SGHNT, YENEEA. The CDR3 has 15 residues. Between the trimmed V and J ends, which lost 2 bases and 4 bases, there was a span of 11 bases.

This clone was counted a single time. The V gene is TRBV4-1, the J gene TRBJ1-5; 7 bases agree with TRBD1. The CDR3 length is 15 residues. CDR1 is MGHRA and CDR2 is YSYEKL in the germline V gene. The trim removed 3 bases at V and 4 bases at J, leaving 6 bases unmatched. The CDR3 coding sequence is TGCGCCAGCAGCCAGGTGGGACAGCCGAATCAGCCCCAGCATTTT. Amino acid sequence: CASSQVGQPNQPQHF.

The rearrangement links TRBV5-1 to TRBJ2-1; D gene unclear. Germline assignment: CDR1 SGHRS and CDR2 YFSETQ. The germline V and J ends were trimmed by 0 bases and 8 bases, with 9 bases remaining between them. The CDR3 covers 13 residues. The CDR3 here is CASSLASPYEQFF. The CDR3 coding sequence is TGCGCCAGCAGCTTGGCCTCTCCTTATGAGCAGTTCTTC.

The chain couples TRBV5-1 to TRBJ2-7, with TRBD1 as a possible D gene (5 bases). The CDR3 length is 14 residues. In germline, CDR1 is SGHRS, CDR2 YFSETQ. V dropped 3 bases and J dropped 5 bases, with 15 bases sitting between them. CDR3 in amino acids: CASSSLAGWDEQYF. As DNA, the CDR3 is TGCGCCAGCAGCTCTCTGGCAGGGTGGGACGAGCAGTACTTC.

This chain joins TRBV6-2 or TRBV6-3 and TRBJ2-3, with D maybe TRBD2 (5 bases). Per germline, CDR1 MNHEY and CDR2 SVGEGT. The CDR3 extends over 15 amino acids. V was cut by 2 bases and J by 0 bases, with 9 bases left in between. The CDR3 DNA is TGTGCCAGCAGTTACGAGGGCACTAGCACAGATACGCAGTATTTT. Translating it yields CASSYEGTSTDTQYF.

The genes are TRBV5-1 and TRBJ2-1, with D perhaps TRBD2 (6 bases). This CDR3 has 11 amino acids. The germline CDR1 and CDR2 sequences are SGHRS and YFSETQ. The V end lost 4 bases, the J end lost 8 bases, and 7 bases lay between the germline ends. The CDR3 spells CASSRDYEQFF. Here the CDR3 DNA reads TGCGCCAGCAGCAGGGACTATGAGCAGTTCTTC.

This rearrangement joins TRBV11-1 to TRBJ2-1, with a weak D call TRBD1 (6 bases). Trimming pared 1 base from V and 6 bases from J, leaving 13 bases between. Germline-derived CDR1 and CDR2 are SGHAT and FQDESV (reference sequence). CDR3 length: 15 amino acids. The CDR3 DNA reads as TGTGCCAGCAGCTTAGTGGCAGGGGTCGGCAATGAGCAGTTCTTC. It yields the protein CASSLVAGVGNEQFF.

The chain links TRBV5-5 to TRBJ2-1; 8 nucleotides align to TRBD2. The CDR3 runs to 16 residues. CDR1 and CDR2 (germline): SGHKS, YYEKEE (reference sequence). Trimming took 4 bases from V and 0 from J; bases not matched to a gene: 6. The CDR3 reads CASSIIAGSSYNEQFF. The CDR3 region has the DNA TGTGCCAGCAGCATTATAGCGGGGAGCTCCTACAATGAGCAGTTCTTC.

This clone was seen only a few times. The chain uses TRBV27 and TRBJ1-2, with TRBD1 matching 7 bases. Germline CDR1 MNHEY, CDR2 SMNVEV (reference sequence). The V segment lost 5 bases and the J segment 4 bases; nucleotides outside the gene matches: 7. The CDR3 covers 14 residues. CDR3 amino acids: CASSQPGQSYGYTF. CDR3 bases: TGTGCCAGCAGTCAACCGGGACAGTCCTATGGCTACACCTTC.

As to this clone: Since a much larger clone is just one base distant, this may be a read error. The rearrangement uses TRBV11-3 and TRBJ2-7; 14 positions agree with TRBD2. The CDR3 has 14 residues. After removal of 5 bases from V and 6 bases from J, the junction contained 3 bases not matched to a gene. Germline V gene sequence: CDR1 SGHNT, CDR2 YENEEA. The CDR3 region is CASSPGLAGVEQYF. The CDR3 DNA sequence: TGTGCCAGCAGCCCGGGACTAGCGGGGGTCGAGCAGTACTTC. Full variable domain (rest looked up from reference TRBV11-3 and TRBJ2-7): EAGVVQSPRYKIIEKKQPVAFWCNPISGHNTLYWYLQNLGQGPELLIRYENEEAVDDSQLPKDRFSAERLKGVDSTLKIQPAELGDSAVYLCASSPGLAGVEQYFGPGTRLTVT.

The chain is built from TRBV2 and TRBJ1-2; perhaps TRBD1 as D (5 bases). The germline V gene encodes CDR1 SNHLY and CDR2 FYNNEI. V was pared by 5 bases and J by 2 bases, with 9 bases between. The CDR3 has 13 residues. Here the CDR3 reads CASSPTENYGYTF. The CDR3 DNA reads TGTGCCAGCAGTCCGACAGAGAACTATGGCTACACCTTC. Full variable domain (missing parts from reference TRBV2 and TRBJ1-2): EPEVTQTPSHQVTQMGQEVILRCVPISNHLYFYWYRQILGQKVEFLVSFYNNEISEKSEIFDDQFSVERPDGSNFTLKIRSTKLEDSAMYFCASSPTENYGYTFGSGTRLTVV.

The genes are TRBV6-2 or TRBV6-3 and TRBJ2-3; 7 nucleotides align to TRBD2. Germline V gives CDR1 MNHEY, CDR2 SVGEGT. With 4 bases clipped from V and 3 bases from J, the junction kept 7 bases outside the gene matches. The CDR3 is 15 residues long. CDR3 in DNA: TGTGCCAGCAGTTGGGGGGGGAGTGGTACAGATACGCAGTATTTT. Translation: CASSWGGSGTDTQYF.

The table lists this clone with a count of one. This sequence joins TRBV5-1 and TRBJ2-3, with 9 bases lining up with TRBD1. The germline V gene encodes CDR1 SGHRS and CDR2 YFSETQ. This CDR3 contains 18 residues. V gave up 1 base and J gave up 2 bases; unmatched junction bases: 11. CDR3 amino acids: CASSLWTGTGTITDTQYF. DNA of the CDR3: TGCGCCAGCAGCTTGTGGACCGGGACAGGGACCATCACAGATACGCAGTATTTT. Full variable domain (remainder filled in from reference TRBV5-1 and TRBJ2-3): KAGVTQTPRYLIKTRGQQVTLSCSPISGHRSVSWYQQTPGQGLQFLFEYFSETQRNKGNFPGRFSGRQFSNSRSEMNVSTLELGDSALYLCASSLWTGTGTITDTQYFGPGTRLTVL.

The J gene is TRBJ2-7, the V gene TRBV11-2, with D perhaps matching TRBD2 (6 bases). The CDR3 has 15 residues. V gave up 3 bases and J gave up 4 bases, with 16 bases separating them. The germline gives CDR1 SGHAT, CDR2 FQNNGV. The CDR3 coding sequence is TGTGCCAGCAGCTTGGTCCCGGGACTGGGGTACGAGCAGTACTTC. It codes for CASSLVPGLGYEQYF.

This clone was seen only a few times. This sequence joins TRBV19 and TRBJ1-1; the D is unclear. Germline V gene sequence: CDR1 LNHDA, CDR2 SQIVND (reference sequence). V lost 6 bases and J 1 base, leaving 9 bases between the germline ends. The CDR3 sequence is 13 residues long. The chain's CDR3 is CASRVQANTEAFF. The CDR3 region has the DNA TGTGCCAGTAGGGTTCAAGCGAACACTGAAGCTTTCTTT.

This sequence joins TRBV7-6 and TRBJ2-7, with TRBD2 identical over 10 bases. Germline CDR1 reads SGHVS; CDR2 reads FNYEAQ. The CDR3 consists of 18 residues. Trimming at V came to 5 bases and at J to 1 base, leaving 14 bases not matched to a gene. This chain's CDR3 is CASSQTSLAGVVSYEQYF. The CDR3 DNA follows: TGTGCCAGCAGCCAAACAAGCCTAGCGGGGGTGGTATCCTACGAGCAGTACTTC.

The chain carries TRBV20-1 and TRBJ2-3; D not resolved. Germline CDR1 and CDR2: DFQATT and SNEGSKA (reference sequence). This CDR3 has 11 amino acids. Between the trimmed V and J ends, which lost 5 bases and 1 base, there was a span of 4 bases. The CDR3 DNA follows: TGCAGTGCTCCTGGCACAGATACGCAGTATTTT. This translates into CSAPGTDTQYF.

The genes are TRBV4-2 and TRBJ2-7, with 8 bases aligning to TRBD2. After removal of 1 base from V and 0 bases from J, the junction contained 5 bases not matched to a gene. There are 16 residues in the CDR3. Germline CDR1 and CDR2: LGHNA and YNFKEQ. CDR3 nucleotide sequence: TGTGCCAGCAGCCAAGGCACTAGCGGCTTCTCCTACGAGCAGTACTTC. Translated: CASSQGTSGFSYEQYF.

This clone showed up just once. The chain couples TRBV7-2 to TRBJ2-2; TRBD1 is a possible D gene (5 bases). From germline, CDR1 is SGHTA and CDR2 FQGNSA. This CDR3 comprises 15 residues. The germline V and J ends were trimmed by 5 bases and 5 bases, with 15 bases remaining between them. CDR3 in DNA: TGTGCCAGCAGCAACGGACGGGCAGGGACCGGGGAGCTGTTTTTT. Residues: CASSNGRAGTGELFF.